This T cell receptor beta chain was retrieved from a study of CD8 T cells in Susac syndrome. The study, taken as a whole, reports: The study's TCR sequencing and HLA analysis drew on a certain number of individuals. That number was acknowledged as relatively small.

Germline assignment: CDR1 SNHLY and CDR2 FYNNEI. The germline V and J ends were trimmed by 6 bases and 1 base, with 8 bases remaining between them. There are 13 residues in the CDR3. On this clonotype: No antigen is known for it.

From blood CD8+ and CD4+ T cells, the TCR beta chain was sequenced. The multiple sclerosis controls were treatment-naive patients with relapsing-remitting disease that was stable or active. Reverse transcription used roughly 0.45 to 1 ug RNA and random hexamers. The immunoSEQ assay covered 54 Vbeta and 13 Jbeta segments for CDR3. TCRdb fed the immunoSEQ multiplex PCR reads into MiXCR, producing one record per CDR3 protein. The sample contains around 270,000 distinct CDR3 sequences, about 89% of which appear only once. The TCR sequence derives from a human donor with multiple sclerosis. The chain uses TRBV2 and TRBJ2-3, with D possibly TRBD2 on 6 matching bases. Sequencing input: CD8+ T cells from PBMCs. The CDR3 protein is CASRGLGTDTQYF. The CDR3 region has the DNA TGTGCCAGCAGGGGACTCGGCACAGATACGCAGTATTTT.